The source of this TCR beta chain is a study of cytomegalovirus exposure and HLA in healthy donors. Study details: Genotyping of 400 or so donors showed that 80% to 85% belonged to the Caucasian-associated ancestry cluster.

With 60 Vbeta and 13 Jbeta primers, the PCR was carried out. This table comes from immunoSEQ multiplex PCR, and its TCRdb copy is limited to in-frame clones, with some not included. The repertoire includes 250,000 to 300,000 clones, 80% to 95% of them detected once, and 1.5% to 2% sits in the top ten. Points from the study as a whole: Some V segments, TRBV6-2 and TRBV6-3 among them, were indistinguishable and were therefore excluded. The study designated 150 to 200 TCR beta chains cytomegalovirus-associated. Per published reports, the classifier diagnosed cytomegalovirus status with high specificity and sensitivity.

Remarks on this clone: Its antigen is not identified.

The germline gives CDR1 SQVTM, CDR2 ANQGSEA. V shed 7 bases and J shed 3 bases, with 24 bases lying between them. This CDR3 is 16 amino acids long. The sample comprised PBMCs. This sequence was found in a girl aged 2 to 10 in good health and CMV-seronegative. The chain couples TRBV29-1 to TRBJ1-2; D may be TRBD1 (5 bases). CDR3 region: CSAKTDFSTSDYGYTF. CDR3 nucleotide sequence: TGCAGCGCAAAGACAGATTTCTCTACGAGTGACTATGGCTACACCTTC.